This is a list of T cell receptor beta chains from one sample in a study of blood T cell repertoires in COVID-19. Here immunoSEQ multiplex PCR was the method, and the copy in TCRdb shows in-frame clones only, minus some. The sample yields approximately 230,000 clones, about 88% seen once. Sequencing was carried out using peripheral blood. The receptors stem from a woman aged 35 to 49 who had recovered from COVID-19. Each CDR3 is given with its conserved first and last residue. D genes are given only for firm matches.

d_gene: -
v_gene: TRBV6-5
j_gene: TRBJ2-2
CDR3aa: CASSYRPPTPGGELFF
CDR3nt: TGTGCCAGCAGTTATCGTCCACCGACCCCGGGTGGGGAGCTGTTTTTT

d_gene: TRBD1
v_gene: TRBV2
j_gene: TRBJ2-3
CDR3aa: CASRRQGLETDTQYF
CDR3nt: TGTGCCAGCAGACGACAGGGTTTGGAGACAGATACGCAGTATTTT

d_gene: TRBD1
v_gene: TRBV28
j_gene: TRBJ2-1
CDR3aa: CASSLPQGTGEFF
CDR3nt: TGTGCCAGCAGTTTACCCCAGGGTACAGGGGAGTTCTTC

d_gene: -
v_gene: TRBV30
j_gene: TRBJ2-7
CDR3aa: CAWMMAGIVGYEQYF
CDR3nt: TGTGCCTGGATGATGGCAGGCATAGTGGGCTACGAGCAGTACTTC

d_gene: TRBD1
v_gene: TRBV5-1
j_gene: TRBJ1-1
CDR3aa: CASSSQVGQGGTEAFF
CDR3nt: TGCGCCAGCAGCTCCCAAGTAGGGCAGGGGGGCACTGAAGCTTTCTTT

d_gene: -
v_gene: TRBV6-5
j_gene: TRBJ1-2
CDR3aa: CASRADPTRRDGYTF
CDR3nt: TGTGCCAGCAGAGCGGACCCAACCCGGCGGGATGGCTACACCTTC

d_gene: TRBD2
v_gene: TRBV4-2
j_gene: TRBJ2-2
CDR3aa: CASSQVLAASDGELFF
CDR3nt: TGTGCCAGCAGCCAAGTCCTAGCGGCATCAGATGGGGAGCTGTTTTTT

d_gene: TRBD2
v_gene: TRBV18
j_gene: TRBJ2-7
CDR3aa: CASSSSGGPSYEQYF
CDR3nt: TGTGCCAGCTCCTCTAGCGGGGGTCCCTCCTACGAGCAGTACTTC

d_gene: -
v_gene: TRBV19
j_gene: TRBJ1-2
CDR3aa: CASKGDGYTF
CDR3nt: TGTGCCAGTAAAGGGGATGGCTACACCTTC

d_gene: TRBD1
v_gene: TRBV28
j_gene: TRBJ1-2
CDR3aa: CASSLPGGSFYGYTF
CDR3nt: TGTGCCAGCAGCCTCCCAGGGGGAAGCTTCTATGGCTACACCTTC

d_gene: -
v_gene: TRBV24-1
j_gene: TRBJ2-2
CDR3aa: CATSDLGRGDTGELFF
CDR3nt: TGTGCCACCAGTGATTTGGGCAGGGGGGACACCGGGGAGCTGTTTTTT